Presented here are 20 T cell receptor beta chains from one specimen sequenced in a study of cytotoxic CD8 clonotypes in ibrutinib-treated CLL. Sequencing used immunoSEQ multiplex PCR; TCRdb keeps in-frame clones, though not all of them. Among 200,000 or so clones listed, 60% to 80% were seen once. Source: PBMCs, taken after 12 months of ibrutinib treatment. Receptors were obtained from a human donor with chronic lymphocytic leukemia.

The genes are TRBV6-5 and TRBJ2-3, with D perhaps matching TRBD1 (5 bases). The CDR3 covers 14 residues. V gave up 6 bases and J gave up 0 bases, with 10 bases separating them. Per the germline V gene, CDR1 is MNHEY and CDR2 is SVGAGI. CDR3 sequence: CASSHRSSTDTQYF. The CDR3 DNA reads TGTGCCAGCAGCCACAGGTCCAGCACAGATACGCAGTATTTT.

The rearrangement joins TRBV10-3 to TRBJ1-6, with TRBD1 as a possible D gene (6 bases). Germline V lookup: CDR1 ENHRY, CDR2 SYGVKD. V was shortened by 6 bases and J by 10 bases, with 19 bases between the two germline ends. The CDR3 is 15 amino acids. The CDR3 DNA is TGTGCCATCAGAGATGCCAGGGGTGGTATCTCACCCCTCCACTTT. This translates into CAIRDARGGISPLHF.

The rearrangement uses TRBV5-4 and TRBJ2-7; 7 positions match TRBD1. The germline CDR1 and CDR2 sequences are SGHNT and YYREEE (reference sequence). The CDR3 extends over 14 amino acids. Trimming removed 4 bases from V and 6 bases from J; junction bases left unmatched: 10. The CDR3 region is CASSPTGDPGEQYF. CDR3 nucleotide sequence: TGTGCCAGCAGCCCAACAGGGGATCCTGGCGAGCAGTACTTC.

The chain is built from TRBV19 and TRBJ2-7; D possibly matches TRBD1 or TRBD2 (6 bases each). CDR3 length equals 15 residues. In germline, CDR1 is LNHDA, CDR2 SQIVND (reference sequence). Trimming pared 3 bases from V and 2 bases from J, leaving 14 bases between. CDR3 region: CASSIRGLVTYEQYF. In nucleotides, the CDR3 is TGTGCCAGTAGTATCAGGGGACTCGTAACCTACGAGCAGTACTTC.

This sequence joins TRBV27 and TRBJ1-5, with 12 bases that match TRBD1. The CDR3 runs to 15 residues. With V trimmed by 8 bases and J by 6 bases, 8 bases remained unmatched. Germline CDR1 reads MNHEY; CDR2 reads SMNVEV (reference sequence). The CDR3 sequence: CASAFGTGGRQPQHF. The CDR3 region has the DNA TGTGCCAGCGCCTTTGGGACAGGGGGCCGTCAGCCCCAGCATTTT.

The chain recombines TRBV6-5 with TRBJ2-1; 12 bases fit TRBD2. The CDR3 extends over 14 amino acids. The germline V gene has CDR1 MNHEY and CDR2 SVGAGI. Trimming took 5 bases from V and 6 from J; bases not matched to a gene: 2. As DNA, the CDR3 is TGTGCCAGCAGTCCTAGCGGGAGGGGCAATGAGCAGTTCTTC. Protein product: CASSPSGRGNEQFF.

The chain links TRBV6-5 to TRBJ2-3; 10 bases fit TRBD2. CDR3 length equals 16 residues. Germline-derived CDR1 and CDR2 are MNHEY and SVGAGI. V dropped 2 bases and J dropped 7; count of bases not matched to a gene: 9. This chain's CDR3 is CASSYLRTSGVNTQYF. For the CDR3, the DNA is TGTGCCAGCAGTTACCTCCGGACTAGCGGTGTAAATACGCAGTATTTT.

This clone occurred once. In nucleotides, the CDR3 is TGTGCCAGCAGCCGGGGCAGTTCAAACACAGATACGCAGTATTTT. It yields the protein CASSRGSSNTDTQYF. This chain connects TRBV11-2 to TRBJ2-3; D could derive from TRBD1 or TRBD2 (5 bases each). CDR1 and CDR2 (germline): SGHAT, FQNNGV. The CDR3 contains 15 residues. V was cut by 5 bases and J by 2 bases, with 14 bases left in between. The whole variable domain, filled in from reference TRBV11-2 and TRBJ2-3, reads EAGVAQSPRYKIIEKRQSVAFWCNPISGHATLYWYQQILGQGPKLLIQFQNNGVVDDSQLPKDRFSAERLKGVDSTLKIQPAKLEDSAVYLCASSRGSSNTDTQYFGPGTRLTVL.

The V gene is TRBV6-6, the J gene TRBJ1-1; D remains ambiguous. Deletions cut 2 bases from V and 2 bases from J, with 3 bases between. The CDR3 sequence is 12 residues long. Germline V gives CDR1 MNHNY, CDR2 SVGAGI (reference sequence). The CDR3 region is CASSYTNTEAFF. For the CDR3, the DNA is TGTGCCAGCAGTTACACCAACACTGAAGCTTTCTTT.

V gene TRBV19 combines with J gene TRBJ2-1, with 13 positions matching TRBD2. Germline lookup yields CDR1 LNHDA and CDR2 SQIVND (reference sequence). J gave up 7 bases and V 5 bases, and 8 bases lay outside the gene matches. This CDR3 region has 16 residues. CDR3 residues: CASSLTSGGITNEQFF. CDR3 DNA sequence: TGTGCCAGTAGTCTGACTAGCGGGGGGATTACTAATGAGCAGTTCTTC.

The chain is built from TRBV6-1 and TRBJ2-5; TRBD1 aligns across 8 bases. V was clipped by 5 bases and J by 5 bases; unmatched bases: 7. Germline V gene sequence: CDR1 MNHNS, CDR2 SASEGT. There are 14 residues in the CDR3. The CDR3 loop reads CASSKGQGKETQYF. CDR3 coding DNA: TGTGCCAGCAGTAAAGGACAGGGCAAGGAGACCCAGTACTTC.

The genes are TRBV19 and TRBJ2-7; tentative D call: TRBD1 (6 bases). The V gene lost 5 bases and the J gene lost 3 bases, with 26 bases spanning the gap. Looked up from germline, CDR1 is LNHDA and CDR2 is SQIVND (reference sequence). The CDR3 runs to 18 residues. This chain's CDR3 is CASSATTYRDVRYYEQYF. The DNA for the CDR3 is TGTGCCAGTAGTGCCACGACCTACAGGGACGTTAGATACTACGAGCAGTACTTC.

This clone was counted once. The rearrangement links TRBV7-9 to TRBJ2-7, with D tentatively TRBD1 (6 bases). V dropped 6 bases and J dropped 0 bases, with 18 bases sitting between them. Germline V lookup: CDR1 SEHNR, CDR2 FQNEAQ (reference sequence). The CDR3 length is 16 residues. CDR3 sequence reads: CASSFPGQSISYEQYF. The CDR3 region has the DNA TGTGCCAGCAGTTTCCCCGGACAGAGTATCTCCTACGAGCAGTACTTC.

Written as DNA, the CDR3 is TGCGCCAGCAGCTTTAGCGGGAGGCCCCGCGGGGCAGATACGCAGTATTTT. Its translation: CASSFSGRPRGADTQYF. The rearrangement links TRBV5-1 to TRBJ2-3; 10 bases are shared with TRBD2. The CDR3 length is 17 residues. Germline CDR1 reads SGHRS; CDR2 reads YFSETQ. The V and J ends lost 2 bases and 4 bases, in that order; junction bases with no gene match: 10. Combining the CDR3 with reference TRBV5-1 and TRBJ2-3 gives the whole variable domain KAGVTQTPRYLIKTRGQQVTLSCSPISGHRSVSWYQQTPGQGLQFLFEYFSETQRNKGNFPGRFSGRQFSNSRSEMNVSTLELGDSALYLCASSFSGRPRGADTQYFGPGTRLTVL.

The chain is built from TRBV11-3 and TRBJ2-2; 8 nucleotides agree with TRBD1. V dropped 7 bases and J dropped 6; count of bases not matched to a gene: 10. CDR1 is SGHNT and CDR2 is YENEEA in the germline V gene. CDR3 size: 15 residues. The CDR3 spells CASKLGTGGAGELFF. CDR3 nucleotides: TGTGCCAGCAAGTTGGGGACAGGCGGCGCCGGGGAGCTGTTTTTT.

The chain couples TRBV28 to TRBJ1-1; perhaps TRBD1 as D (5 bases). The CDR3 runs 15 residues. Germline V gives CDR1 MDHEN, CDR2 SYDVKM. V was shortened by 1 base and J by 4 bases, with 13 bases between the two germline ends. The CDR3 protein is CASSLYWGEGTEAFF. The CDR3 bases are TGTGCCAGCAGTTTATATTGGGGGGAGGGCACTGAAGCTTTCTTT.

The chain has TRBV5-1 and TRBJ1-4; D possibly corresponds to TRBD1 (6 bases). CDR1 and CDR2 (germline): SGHRS, YFSETQ. CDR3 length: 15 residues. V lost 4 bases to trimming and J lost 8 bases, with 18 bases between them. CDR3 DNA: TGCGCCAGCAGCATGCTTACAGGGATGGGGGAAAAACTGTTTTTT. This codes for CASSMLTGMGEKLFF.

The V and J genes are TRBV19 and TRBJ1-2, with D hard to call. This CDR3 has 14 amino acids. Germline V CDR1 and CDR2: LNHDA, SQIVND (reference sequence). V was shortened by 1 base and J by 5 bases, with 11 bases between the two germline ends. The CDR3 DNA is TGTGCCAGTAGTATAGCAGCGAGCTCATATGGCTACACCTTC. This codes for CASSIAASSYGYTF. Together with reference TRBV19 and TRBJ1-2, the CDR3 gives the full variable domain: DGGITQSPKYLFRKEGQNVTLSCEQNLNHDAMYWYRQDPGQGLRLIYYSQIVNDFQKGDIAEGYSVSREKKESFPLTVTSAQKNPTAFYLCASSIAASSYGYTFGSGTRLTVV.

This chain connects TRBV5-1 to TRBJ2-3; TRBD2 might be the D (6 bases). Germline V gene sequence: CDR1 SGHRS, CDR2 YFSETQ. The ends were cut back, 0 bases at V and 3 bases at J, with 11 bases in the middle. CDR3 size: 15 residues. The chain's CDR3 is CASSLDERVTDTQYF. CDR3 nucleotide sequence: TGCGCCAGCAGCTTGGACGAGCGGGTTACAGATACGCAGTATTTT.

The CDR3 DNA sequence: TGTGCCAGCAGCTTAGCAGCCTACGGGCCCACTAACTATGGCTACACCTTC. It codes for CASSLAAYGPTNYGYTF. J is TRBJ1-2 and V is TRBV11-1, with no clear D. CDR1 and CDR2 from the germline V gene are SGHAT and FQDESV (reference sequence). The CDR3 has 17 amino acids. V was shortened by 0 bases and J by 0 bases, with 14 bases between the two germline ends.